This T cell receptor beta chain comes out of a study of T cell repertoires in cytomegalovirus infection. General study points: The response measured ex vivo was dominated by TCR beta clonotypes (HLA-C-restricted and CMV-specific). The cumulative frequency of public TCR beta families identified carriers of CMV plus the relevant HLA.

This clonotype has a count of ten or more. Its matching antigen is unknown. Looked up from germline, CDR1 is SGHTA and CDR2 is FQGNSA. This CDR3 is built from 15 residues. V gave up 1 base and J gave up 5 bases, with 12 bases separating them. TCRdb ran MiXCR on the reads and lists one entry per CDR3 protein. Among fewer than 200,000 distinct CDR3 sequences listed, around 14% were seen once. Sequenced sample: PBMCs. This receptor was identified in a human donor in good health (CMV status not recorded). Some clones in this sample may be carry-over from other donors' samples. This chain links TRBV7-2 with TRBJ1-5; a weak D match, TRBD1 (6 bases). The CDR3 sequence: CASSLGQGHYQPQHF. The CDR3 DNA reads as TGTGCCAGCAGCTTAGGTCAGGGGCACTATCAGCCCCAGCATTTT.